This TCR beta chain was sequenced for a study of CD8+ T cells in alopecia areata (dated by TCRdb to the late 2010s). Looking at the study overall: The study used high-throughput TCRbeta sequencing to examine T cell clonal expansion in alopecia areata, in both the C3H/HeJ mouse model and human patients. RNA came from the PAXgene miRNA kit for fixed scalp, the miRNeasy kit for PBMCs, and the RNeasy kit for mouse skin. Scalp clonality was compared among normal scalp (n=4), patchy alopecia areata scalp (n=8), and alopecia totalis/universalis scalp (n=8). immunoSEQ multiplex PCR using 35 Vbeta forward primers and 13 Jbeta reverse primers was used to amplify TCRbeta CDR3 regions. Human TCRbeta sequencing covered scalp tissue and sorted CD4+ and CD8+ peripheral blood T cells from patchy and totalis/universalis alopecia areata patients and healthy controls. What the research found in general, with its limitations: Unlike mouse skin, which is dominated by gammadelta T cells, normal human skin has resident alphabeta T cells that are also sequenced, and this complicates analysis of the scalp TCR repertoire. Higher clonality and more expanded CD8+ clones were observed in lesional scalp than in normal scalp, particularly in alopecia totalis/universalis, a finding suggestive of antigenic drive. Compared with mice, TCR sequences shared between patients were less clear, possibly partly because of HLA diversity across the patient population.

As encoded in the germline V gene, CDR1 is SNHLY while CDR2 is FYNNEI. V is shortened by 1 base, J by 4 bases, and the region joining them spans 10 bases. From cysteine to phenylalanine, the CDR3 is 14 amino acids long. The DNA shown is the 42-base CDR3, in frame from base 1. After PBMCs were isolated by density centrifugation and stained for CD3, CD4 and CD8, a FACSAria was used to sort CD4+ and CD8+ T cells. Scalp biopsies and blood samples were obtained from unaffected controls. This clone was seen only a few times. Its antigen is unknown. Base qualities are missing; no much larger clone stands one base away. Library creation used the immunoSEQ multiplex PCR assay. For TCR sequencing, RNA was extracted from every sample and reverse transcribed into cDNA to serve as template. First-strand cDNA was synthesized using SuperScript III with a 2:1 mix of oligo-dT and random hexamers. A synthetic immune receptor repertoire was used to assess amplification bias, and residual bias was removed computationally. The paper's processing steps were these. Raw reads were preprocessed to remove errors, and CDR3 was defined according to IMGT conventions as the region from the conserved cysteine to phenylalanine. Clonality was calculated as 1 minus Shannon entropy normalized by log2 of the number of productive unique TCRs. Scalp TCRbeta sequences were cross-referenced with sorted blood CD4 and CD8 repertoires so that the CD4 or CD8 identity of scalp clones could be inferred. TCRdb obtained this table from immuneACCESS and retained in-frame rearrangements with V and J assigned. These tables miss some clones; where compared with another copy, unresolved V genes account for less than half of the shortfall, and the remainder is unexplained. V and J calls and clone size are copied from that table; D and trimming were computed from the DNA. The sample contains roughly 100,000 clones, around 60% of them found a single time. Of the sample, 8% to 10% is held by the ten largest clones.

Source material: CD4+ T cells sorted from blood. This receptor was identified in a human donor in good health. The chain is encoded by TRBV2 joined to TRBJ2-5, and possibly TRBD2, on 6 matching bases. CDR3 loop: CASSEVVAAETQYF. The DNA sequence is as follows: TGTGCCAGCAGTGAAGTGGTAGCGGCAGAGACCCAGTACTTC. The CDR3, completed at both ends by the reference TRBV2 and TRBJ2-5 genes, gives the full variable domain EPEVTQTPSHQVTQMGQEVILRCVPISNHLYFYWYRQILGQKVEFLVSFYNNEISEKSEIFDDQFSVERPDGSNFTLKIRSTKLEDSAMYFCASSEVVAAETQYFGPGTRLLVL.